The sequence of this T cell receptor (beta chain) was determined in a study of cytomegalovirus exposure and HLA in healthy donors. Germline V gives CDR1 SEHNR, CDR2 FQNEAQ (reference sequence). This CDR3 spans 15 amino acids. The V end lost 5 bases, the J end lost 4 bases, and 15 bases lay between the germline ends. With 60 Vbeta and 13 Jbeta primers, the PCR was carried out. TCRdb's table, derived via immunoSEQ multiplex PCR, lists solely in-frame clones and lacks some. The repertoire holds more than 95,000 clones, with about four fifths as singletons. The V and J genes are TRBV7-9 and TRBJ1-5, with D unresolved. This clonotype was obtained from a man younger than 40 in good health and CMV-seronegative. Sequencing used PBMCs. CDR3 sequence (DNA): TGTGCCAGCAGCAAACTAGGACCCATTAATCAGCCCCAGCATTTT. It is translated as CASSKLGPINQPQHF.